Listed below are T cell receptor beta chains from one sample, sequenced in a study of CD8+CD57+ T cells in acquired aplastic anemia. A single record per CDR3 protein comes from TCRdb applying MiXCR to the reads. This sample has just over 450,000 distinct CDR3 sequences, with less than 35% found just once. The sequencing input was sorted CD4+, CD8+, or CD8+CD57+ T cells (not recorded which) from PBMCs. These receptors originate from a human donor with aplastic anemia. Each CDR3 is given with its conserved first and last residue.

v_call: TRBV18; j_call: TRBJ2-2; cdr3_aa: CASSVQDPGELFF
v_call: TRBV19; j_call: TRBJ1-1; cdr3_aa: CASSLSGSGAGNTEAFF
v_call: TRBV4-1; j_call: TRBJ1-1; cdr3_aa: CASSQERDRGRTEAFF
v_call: TRBV9; j_call: TRBJ1-2; cdr3_aa: CASSVFDQVSNYGYTF
v_call: TRBV6-1; j_call: TRBJ1-3; cdr3_aa: CASRNNVLGTGRNTIYF
v_call: TRBV6-1; j_call: TRBJ1-1; cdr3_aa: CASSTDFEAFF
v_call: TRBV20-1; j_call: TRBJ2-3; cdr3_aa: CSAIAWTSGRSDTQYF
v_call: TRBV24-1; j_call: TRBJ2-5; cdr3_aa: CATSGGSETQYF
v_call: TRBV29-1; j_call: TRBJ2-3; cdr3_aa: CSADRDSREDTQCF
v_call: TRBV6-2/TRBV6-3; j_call: TRBJ2-7; cdr3_aa: CASSQAGRSYEQYF
v_call: TRBV20-1; j_call: TRBJ1-6; cdr3_aa: CSAKESSYNSPLHF
v_call: TRBV2; j_call: TRBJ2-1; cdr3_aa: CASSEAGGPPFF
v_call: TRBV15; j_call: TRBJ1-2; cdr3_aa: CATSRTVQEGKGYTF
v_call: TRBV7-2; j_call: TRBJ1-1; cdr3_aa: CASSKTGGTAFF
v_call: TRBV7-2; j_call: TRBJ1-2; cdr3_aa: CASSLDQPGRGYGYTF
v_call: TRBV7-3; j_call: TRBJ1-2; cdr3_aa: CASIGGPNYGYTF
v_call: TRBV7-2; j_call: TRBJ2-5; cdr3_aa: CASSPYARETQYF
v_call: TRBV20-1; j_call: TRBJ1-4; cdr3_aa: CSARGDRRNEKLFF
v_call: TRBV15; j_call: TRBJ1-5; cdr3_aa: CATERGYGQPQHF
v_call: TRBV4-1; j_call: TRBJ1-2; cdr3_aa: CASSRTGAYGYTF
v_call: TRBV2; j_call: TRBJ1-1; cdr3_aa: CASSFDRGSEAFF
v_call: TRBV5-6; j_call: TRBJ1-3; cdr3_aa: CASSLMEGTMSSGNTIYF
v_call: TRBV11-1; j_call: TRBJ2-6; cdr3_aa: CASSASQGPGANVLTF
v_call: TRBV11-2; j_call: TRBJ2-1; cdr3_aa: CASSLVRGRGNEQFF
v_call: TRBV10-1; j_call: TRBJ2-2; cdr3_aa: CASSAGTPTGELFF
v_call: TRBV9; j_call: TRBJ2-7; cdr3_aa: CASSVVEGQGVWEQYF
v_call: TRBV10-1; j_call: TRBJ2-7; cdr3_aa: CASSAARDREQYF
v_call: TRBV10-2; j_call: TRBJ1-5; cdr3_aa: CASSGTRDQPQHF
v_call: TRBV29-1; j_call: TRBJ1-3; cdr3_aa: CSVGGRSSGNTIYF